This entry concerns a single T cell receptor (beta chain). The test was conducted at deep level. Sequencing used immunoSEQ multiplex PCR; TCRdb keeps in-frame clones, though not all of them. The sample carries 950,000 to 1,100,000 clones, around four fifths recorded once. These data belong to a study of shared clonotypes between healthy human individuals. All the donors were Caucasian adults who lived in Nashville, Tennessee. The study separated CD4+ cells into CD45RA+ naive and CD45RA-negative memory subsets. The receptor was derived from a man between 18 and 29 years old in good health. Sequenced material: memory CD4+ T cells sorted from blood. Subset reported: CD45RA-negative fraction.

Here the CDR3 DNA reads TGTGCCAGCAGTCAGATAAACTCCTACGAGCAGTACTTC. This sequence encodes CASSQINSYEQYF. V and J are TRBV28 and TRBJ2-5; D gene unclear. The end of the DNA fits TRBJ2-7 better, so the J call may be wrong. CDR1 and CDR2 (germline): MDHEN, SYDVKM. The CDR3 has 13 amino acids.